This T cell receptor (beta chain) derives from a study of blood T cell repertoires in COVID-19. Trimming at V came to 5 bases and at J to 9 bases, leaving 10 bases not matched to a gene. Per the germline V gene, CDR1 is SGHNT and CDR2 is YENEEA. This CDR3 has 15 amino acids. Only in-frame clones appear in the TCRdb table, and some are missing; sequencing was by immunoSEQ multiplex PCR. The profile covers hundreds of thousands of clones, with around 86% appearing a single time and about 1.5% taken by the ten largest. This TCR came from a woman between 50 and 59 years old who had recovered from COVID-19. This rearrangement joins TRBV11-3 to TRBJ2-1; 10 bases fit TRBD2. The specimen sequenced was PBMCs or T cells enriched from blood (not recorded which). The CDR3 DNA sequence: TGTGCCAGCAGCCCAGACGCTAGCGGGAGTGGTGAGCAGTTCTTC. This codes for CASSPDASGSGEQFF.